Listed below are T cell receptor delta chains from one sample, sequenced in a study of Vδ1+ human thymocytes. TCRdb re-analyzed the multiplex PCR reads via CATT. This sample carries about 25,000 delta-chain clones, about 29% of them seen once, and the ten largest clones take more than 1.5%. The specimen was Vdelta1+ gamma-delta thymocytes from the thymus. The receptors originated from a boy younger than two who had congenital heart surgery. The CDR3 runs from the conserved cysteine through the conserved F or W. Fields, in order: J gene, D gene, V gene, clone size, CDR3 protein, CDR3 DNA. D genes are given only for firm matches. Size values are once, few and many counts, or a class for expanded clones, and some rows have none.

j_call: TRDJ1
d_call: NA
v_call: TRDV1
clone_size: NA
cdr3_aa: CALGELRIYTPYTDKLIF
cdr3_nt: TGTGCTCTTGGGGAACTAAGAATCTATACGCCGTACACCGATAAACTCATCTTT

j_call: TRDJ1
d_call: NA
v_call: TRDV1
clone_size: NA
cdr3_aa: CALGEPPSIRSGDHTDKLIF
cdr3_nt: TGTGCTCTTGGGGAACCCCCCTCAATACGTTCGGGGGACCACACCGATAAACTCATCTTT

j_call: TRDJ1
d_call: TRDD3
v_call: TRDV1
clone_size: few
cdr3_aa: CALGGQVPFGGIDTDKLIF
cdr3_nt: TGTGCTCTTGGGGGCCAGGTCCCCTTTGGGGGGATTGACACCGATAAACTCATCTTT

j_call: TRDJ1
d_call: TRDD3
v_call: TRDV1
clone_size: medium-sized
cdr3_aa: CALGCPTGPRHWGNRYTDKLIF
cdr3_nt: TGTGCTCTTGGGTGCCCCACGGGGCCCCGTCACTGGGGAAACCGGTACACCGATAAACTCATCTTT

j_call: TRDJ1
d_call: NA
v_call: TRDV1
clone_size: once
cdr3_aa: CALGELGGFRTPVPRTLDQGDKLIF
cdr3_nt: TGTGCTCTTGGGGAACTCGGTGGTTTCCGTACCCCCGTACCCCGAACGCTGGACCAGGGCGACAAACTCATCTTT

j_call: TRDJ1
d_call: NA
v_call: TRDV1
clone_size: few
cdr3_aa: CALGELTRLGTLYTDKLIF
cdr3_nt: TGTGCTCTTGGGGAACTCACTCGGCTGGGGACCCTTTACACCGATAAACTCATCTTT

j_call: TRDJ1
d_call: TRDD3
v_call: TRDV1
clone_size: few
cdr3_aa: CALGHACQPLTGGYRGDKLIF
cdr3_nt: TGTGCTCTTGGGCACGCCTGCCAGCCTCTTACTGGGGGATACCGGGGGGATAAACTCATCTTT

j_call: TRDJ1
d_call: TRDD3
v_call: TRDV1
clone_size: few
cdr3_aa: CALGGPRRTGGSHTDKLIF
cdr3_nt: TGCGCTCTTGGGGGTCCTAGGCGTACTGGGGGATCCCACACCGATAAACTCATCTTT

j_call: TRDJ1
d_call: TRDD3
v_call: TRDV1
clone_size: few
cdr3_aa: CALGEGPPHPYWGENTDKLIF
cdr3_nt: TGTGCTCTTGGGGAGGGCCCTCCCCACCCGTACTGGGGTGAAAATACCGATAAACTCATCTTT

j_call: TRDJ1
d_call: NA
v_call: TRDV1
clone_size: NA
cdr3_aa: CALGEKARSSCSRELIF
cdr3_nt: TGTGCTCTTGGGGAAAAGGCCCGCTCTAGTTGTTCTCGAGAACTCATCTTT

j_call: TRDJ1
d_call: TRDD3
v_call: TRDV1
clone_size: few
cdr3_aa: CALGELRADSYTGGSYTDKLIF
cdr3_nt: TGTGCTCTTGGGGAACTCAGGGCCGACTCCTATACTGGGGGATCCTACACCGATAAACTCATCTTT

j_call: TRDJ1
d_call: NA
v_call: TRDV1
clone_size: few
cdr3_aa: CALGEKWLPAYTDKLIF
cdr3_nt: TGTGCTCTTGGGGAGAAATGGCTTCCCGCGTACACCGATAAACTCATCTTT

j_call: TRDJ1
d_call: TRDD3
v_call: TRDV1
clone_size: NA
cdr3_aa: CALGELRTGGYWGRGRLYTDKLIF
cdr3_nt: TGTGCTCTTGGGGAACTCCGTACTGGGGGATACTGGGGAAGGGGACGCCTGTACACCGATAAACTCATCTTT

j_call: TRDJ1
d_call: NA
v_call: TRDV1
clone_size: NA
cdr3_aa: CALGEEAPLAGAYTDKLIF
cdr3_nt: TGTGCTCTTGGGGAAGAGGCTCCCCTTGCGGGGGCCTACACCGATAAACTCATCTTT

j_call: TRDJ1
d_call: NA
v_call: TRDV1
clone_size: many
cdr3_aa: CALGEISYGLLGKRVTDKLIF
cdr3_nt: TGTGCTCTTGGGGAAATTTCCTACGGGCTACTGGGTAAACGGGTCACCGATAAACTCATCTTT

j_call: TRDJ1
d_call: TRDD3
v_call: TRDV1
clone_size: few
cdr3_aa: CALGGSPKAYWGIKKLIF
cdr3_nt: TGTGCTCTTGGGGGATCCCCTAAGGCCTACTGGGGGATAAAGAAACTCATCTTT

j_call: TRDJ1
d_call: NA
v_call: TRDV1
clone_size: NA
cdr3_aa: CALGEVPTLGLYGGKLIF
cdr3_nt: TGTGCTCTTGGGGAGGTACCTACACTGGGCCTATACGGCGGTAAACTCATCTTT

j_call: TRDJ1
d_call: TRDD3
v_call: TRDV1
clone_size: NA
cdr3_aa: CALRPPYFPTSLLGDTRPYTDKLIF
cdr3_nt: TGTGCTCTTCGCCCCCCGTACTTTCCTACGTCTTTACTGGGGGATACTCGTCCCTACACCGATAAACTCATCTTT

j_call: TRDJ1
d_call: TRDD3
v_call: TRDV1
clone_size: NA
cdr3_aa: CALEIFPVQVGEKPLIF
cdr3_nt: TGTGCTCTTGAAATTTTCCCCGTTCAGGTGGGGGAGAAGCCACTCATCTTT

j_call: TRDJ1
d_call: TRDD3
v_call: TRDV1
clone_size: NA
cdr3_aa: CALARLVLGTSLGGGYTDKLIF
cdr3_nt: TGTGCTCTTGCAAGACTGGTACTGGGGACCTCACTGGGGGGAGGATACACCGATAAACTCATCTTT

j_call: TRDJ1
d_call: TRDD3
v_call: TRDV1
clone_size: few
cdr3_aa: CALGELSPPPQGAYWGINPPYTDKLIF
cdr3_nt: TGTGCTCTTGGGGAACTGTCCCCTCCTCCTCAAGGGGCATACTGGGGGATCAATCCCCCTTACACCGATAAACTCATCTTT

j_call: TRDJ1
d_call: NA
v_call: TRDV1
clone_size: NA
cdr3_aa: CALGEFPPANTDKLIF
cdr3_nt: TGTGCTCTTGGGGAGTTCCCCCCGGCGAACACCGATAAACTCATCTTT

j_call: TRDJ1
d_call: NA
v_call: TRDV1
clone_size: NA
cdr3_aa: CALGEPPQLPLAGLIF
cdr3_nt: TGTGCTCTTGGGGAACCTCCCCAACTTCCACTGGCGGGACTCATCTTT

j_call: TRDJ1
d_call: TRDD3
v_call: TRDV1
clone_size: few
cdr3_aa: CALGVGTGATDKLIF
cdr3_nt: TGTGCTCTTGGGGTAGGTACTGGGGCCACCGATAAACTCATCTTT

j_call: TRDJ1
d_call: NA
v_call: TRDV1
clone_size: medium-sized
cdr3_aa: CALGTILADKLIF
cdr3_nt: TGTGCTCTTGGGACCATCTTGGCCGATAAACTCATCTTT

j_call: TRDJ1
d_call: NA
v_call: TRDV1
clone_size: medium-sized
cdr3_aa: CALGEPFKSIIF
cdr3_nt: TGTGCTCTTGGGGAACCTTTTAAGAGCATCATCTTT

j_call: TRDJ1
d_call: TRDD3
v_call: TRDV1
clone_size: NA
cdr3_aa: CALGKVSPTFPYRILGDTHNWSGKLIF
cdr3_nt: TGTGCTCTTGGGAAGGTGTCCCCCACCTTCCCCTATCGAATACTGGGGGATACGCATAATTGGAGTGGTAAACTCATCTTT

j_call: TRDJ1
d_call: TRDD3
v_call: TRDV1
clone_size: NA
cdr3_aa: CALGELRSLTGGYWEYTDKLIF
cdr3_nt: TGTGCTCTTGGGGAACTCCGCTCCTTAACTGGGGGATATTGGGAGTACACCGATAAACTCATCTTT

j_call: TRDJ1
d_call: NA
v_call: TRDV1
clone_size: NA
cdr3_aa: CALGIGGLPSVLGIRGLIF
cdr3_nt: TGTGCTCTTGGGATCGGAGGCCTTCCCTCCGTACTGGGGATCCGGGGACTCATCTTT

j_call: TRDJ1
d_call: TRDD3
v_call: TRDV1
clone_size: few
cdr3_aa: CALGEQQAGGYDTDKLIF
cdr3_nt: TGTGCTCTTGGGGAACAGCAGGCTGGGGGATACGACACCGATAAACTCATCTTT

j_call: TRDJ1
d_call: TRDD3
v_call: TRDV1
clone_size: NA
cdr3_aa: CALGELVGRFRGWGIGGKLIF
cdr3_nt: TGTGCTCTTGGGGAACTAGTAGGGCGTTTCCGAGGATGGGGGATAGGCGGTAAACTCATCTTT

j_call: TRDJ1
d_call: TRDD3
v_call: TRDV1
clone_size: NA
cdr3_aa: CALGLGDRPDKLIF
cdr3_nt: TGTGCCCTGGGACTGGGGGATAGACCCGATAAACTCATCTTT

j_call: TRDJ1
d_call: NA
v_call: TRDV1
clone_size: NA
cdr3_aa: CALGEDGATGKLIF
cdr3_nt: TGTGCTCTTGGGGAAGATGGGGCCACGGGCAAGCTCATCTTT

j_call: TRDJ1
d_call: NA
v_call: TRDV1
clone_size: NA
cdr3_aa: CALGGPPWVRSNDKLIF
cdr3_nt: TGTGCTCTTGGCGGTCCCCCTTGGGTACGATCGAACGATAAACTCATCTTT

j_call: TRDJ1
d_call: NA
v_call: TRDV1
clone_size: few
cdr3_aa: CALGEKESKSYSTGYTGKLIF
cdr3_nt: TGTGCTCTTGGGGAAAAGGAATCGAAGTCCTACTCCACTGGATACACCGGTAAACTCATCTTT

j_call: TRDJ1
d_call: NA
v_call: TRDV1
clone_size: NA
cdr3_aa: CALGEAQGLTQGLPRLVPLKRSKLIF
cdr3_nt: TGTGCTCTTGGGGAAGCCCAAGGCCTAACGCAGGGCCTTCCAAGATTGGTACCGCTTAAAAGAAGTAAACTCATCTTT

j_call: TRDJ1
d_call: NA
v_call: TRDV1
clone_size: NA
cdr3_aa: CAPGVFNSVRPNGGKTLKLIF
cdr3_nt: TGTGCTCCTGGGGTATTCAATTCTGTCCGACCGAACGGGGGTAAGACCCTTAAACTCATCTTT

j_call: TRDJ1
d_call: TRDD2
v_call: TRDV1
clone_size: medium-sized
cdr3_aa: CALGEAHLPSYRFGSYTDKLIF
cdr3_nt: TGTGCTCTTGGGGAAGCGCATCTACCTTCCTACAGGTTTGGGTCGTACACCGATAAACTCATCTTT

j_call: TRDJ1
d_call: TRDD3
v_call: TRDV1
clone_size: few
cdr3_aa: CALGHLPTYWGIRASDKLIF
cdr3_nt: TGTGCTCTTGGGCACCTTCCTACGTACTGGGGGATACGGGCGTCCGATAAACTCATCTTT

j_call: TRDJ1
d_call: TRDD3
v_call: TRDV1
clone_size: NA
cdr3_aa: CALGGNGPLPNWGIVGQNTDKLIF
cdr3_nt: TGTGCTCTTGGGGGCAACGGACCACTGCCCAACTGGGGGATAGTGGGACAAAACACCGATAAACTCATCTTT

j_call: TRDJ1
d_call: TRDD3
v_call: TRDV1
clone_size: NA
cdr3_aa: CALGCALLLGGHRATDKLIF
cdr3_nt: TGTGCTCTTGGGTGTGCCTTGTTACTGGGGGGTCACAGGGCCACCGATAAACTCATCTTT

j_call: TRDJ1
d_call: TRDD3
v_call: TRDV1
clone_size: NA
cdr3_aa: CALGARGIRRYTDKLIF
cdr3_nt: TGTGCTCTTGGGGCTAGGGGGATACGAAGGTACACCGATAAACTCATCTTT